These T cell receptor beta chains were read from a single sample in a study of identical twins. Each CDR3 protein gets one entry after TCRdb re-called the 5' RACE reads with MiXCR. In the table there are 450,000 or so distinct CDR3 sequences, 14% of which are singletons. This sample also belongs to another study, concerning yellow fever vaccine responses in identical twins.

Sequencing was carried out using CD4+ T cells sorted from blood. The receptor source for this set is a woman aged 18 to 35 in good health. The CDR3 runs from the conserved cysteine through the conserved F or W. Fields, in order: clone size, J gene, V gene, D gene, CDR3 DNA, CDR3 protein. The D gene is left open where the match is weak. The size of a clone is reported for some rows only, either as once, few or many, or as a class for expanded clones.

.	TRBJ2-1	TRBV7-2	.	TGTGCCAGCAGCTTAGCCCTAGCCTACAATGAGCAGTTCTTC	CASSLALAYNEQFF
.	TRBJ2-5	TRBV9	TRBD2	TGTGCCAGCAGCGTAGGGACTAGCTTGGAGACCCAGTACTTC	CASSVGTSLETQYF
few	TRBJ2-5	TRBV7-2	.	TGTGCCAGCAGCCCCCGGCCATCGTACCAAGAGACCCAGTACTTC	CASSPRPSYQETQYF
.	TRBJ2-7	TRBV6-2/TRBV6-3	.	TGTGCCAGCAGTTGGGGCAGGGTATACTACGAGCAGTACTTC	CASSWGRVYYEQYF
few	TRBJ2-3	TRBV12-3/TRBV12-4	TRBD2	TGTGCCAGCAGTAGGGGGACTAGCGAAAGCTCAGATACGCAGTATTTT	CASSRGTSESSDTQYF
.	TRBJ2-7	TRBV29-1	.	TGCAGCGGCGGAGGGTCTGGGGTCGAGCAGTACTTC	CSGGGSGVEQYF
few	TRBJ2-2	TRBV27	TRBD1	TGTGCCAGCAGTTTATCGGGGACAGGGGATGCCGGGGAGCTGTTTTTT	CASSLSGTGDAGELFF
.	TRBJ1-6	TRBV12-3/TRBV12-4	.	TGTGCCAGCAGTAGTCGGGCTGTCGGGGGTTCACCCCTCCACTTT	CASSSRAVGGSPLHF
many	TRBJ1-2	TRBV7-2	TRBD1	TGTGCCAGCAGCTACGACAGGGGGCGCGAGAATGGCTACACCTTC	CASSYDRGRENGYTF
.	TRBJ2-5	TRBV4-2	TRBD1	TGTGCCAGCAGCGAAGGGACAGAGTACCAAGAGACCCAGTACTTC	CASSEGTEYQETQYF
few	TRBJ2-5	TRBV7-9	.	TGTGCCAGCACCCCCAATGAAGAGACCCAGTACTTC	CASTPNEETQYF
few	TRBJ2-2	TRBV24-1	TRBD2	TGTGCCACCAGTTCCAGCGGGGGGGCGCACACCGGGGAGCTGTTTTTT	CATSSSGGAHTGELFF
few	TRBJ2-5	TRBV24-1	TRBD2	TGTGCCACCAGTGATCGGCGGGAGGGCCTGGGGGAGACCCAGTACTTC	CATSDRREGLGETQYF
few	TRBJ1-1	TRBV7-9	.	TGTGCCAGCAGCTTACCCATTATTGGGGGCACTGAAGCTTTCTTT	CASSLPIIGGTEAFF
few	TRBJ2-7	TRBV19	.	TGTGCCAGTCGACAGTCACTGACATACGAGCAGTACTTC	CASRQSLTYEQYF
few	TRBJ2-3	TRBV10-3	TRBD2	TGTGCCATCAGTGACCGGACTAGCGGGAGGGATACGCAGTATTTT	CAISDRTSGRDTQYF
few	TRBJ1-2	TRBV7-9	.	TGTGCCAGCAGCTTTCTGAGTTCCGAAGAGAATGGCTACACCTTC	CASSFLSSEENGYTF
few	TRBJ2-1	TRBV7-9	TRBD2	TGTGCCAGCGGCAAGCTAGCGGGAGGGTGGGGTGAGCAGTTCTTC	CASGKLAGGWGEQFF
.	TRBJ2-1	TRBV3-1	.	TGTGCCAGCAGCCCCCCCCTTCGTTATGAGCAGTTCTTC	CASSPPLRYEQFF
few	TRBJ2-3	TRBV5-1	.	TGCGCCAGCAGCTTAGGACCCAATACGCAGTATTTT	CASSLGPNTQYF
many	TRBJ2-1	TRBV7-2	.	TGTGCCAGCAGCTTAGGACAGATTAATGAGCAGTTCTTC	CASSLGQINEQFF
.	TRBJ1-5	TRBV7-2	.	TGTGCCAGCAGCTCAACAGGGATCAATCAGCCCCAGCATTTT	CASSSTGINQPQHF
few	TRBJ2-3	TRBV7-9	.	TGTGCCAGCAGCCCGAGGTTTCTGGCTAGCACAGATACGCAGTATTTT	CASSPRFLASTDTQYF
few	TRBJ2-3	TRBV12-3/TRBV12-4	.	TGTGCCAGCAGCCGGATATTTGGACCCCAAGGCGTCAGCACAGATACGCAGTATTTT	CASSRIFGPQGVSTDTQYF
.	TRBJ2-3	TRBV7-2	.	TGTGCCAGCAGCCCTCAGGGGGGGACAGATACGCAGTATTTT	CASSPQGGTDTQYF
few	TRBJ1-6	TRBV6-6	.	TGTGCCAGCCTTGGCACCAGGTCTTCACCCCTCCACTTT	CASLGTRSSPLHF
.	TRBJ2-7	TRBV12-5	.	TGTGCTAGTGGTTTGGCAGTAGGGGCCCTTCCCTACGAGCAGTACTTC	CASGLAVGALPYEQYF
few	TRBJ1-2	TRBV6-1	.	TGTGCCAGCAGTGAACGGGGAATAAGCTACACCTTC	CASSERGISYTF
.	TRBJ1-5	TRBV3-1	.	TGTGCCAGCAGCCAAGAAGGAAGTCAGCCCCAGCATTTT	CASSQEGSQPQHF
.	TRBJ1-2	TRBV6-1	.	TGTGCCAGCCCACGAGAGGGGGGATTGGGTGGCTACACCTTC	CASPREGGLGGYTF
.	TRBJ2-1	TRBV20-1	TRBD2	TGCAGTGGAACCCCTAGCGGGATGTTGGATGAGCAGTTCTTC	CSGTPSGMLDEQFF
.	TRBJ2-7	TRBV7-2	.	TGTGCCAGCAGGCAAACCAGGGAAGGAAAGCAGTACTTC	CASRQTREGKQYF
.	TRBJ2-5	TRBV6-1	TRBD1	TGTGCCAGCAGTGATTGGAAGACAGGGATCCAGACCCAGTACTTC	CASSDWKTGIQTQYF
.	TRBJ1-5	TRBV7-9	TRBD1	TGTGCCAGCAGCGTTGGGACAGGGAGTTTTCAGCCCCAGCATTTT	CASSVGTGSFQPQHF
many	TRBJ2-7	TRBV18	.	TGTGCCAGCAGCCCGACAGGTTCCTACGAGCAGTACTTC	CASSPTGSYEQYF
few	TRBJ1-1	TRBV3-1	.	TGTGCCAGCAGCCAAGATCCCACTGAAGCTTTCTTT	CASSQDPTEAFF
few	TRBJ2-3	TRBV18	.	TGTGCCAGCTCACAGGCGGCCACTAGCACAGATACGCAGTATTTT	CASSQAATSTDTQYF
.	TRBJ1-2	TRBV6-5	.	TGTGCCAGCACCGACAGATATGGCTACACCTTC	CASTDRYGYTF
few	TRBJ2-1	TRBV20-1	TRBD2	TGCAGTGCTGAGCTAGCGGGTCCTTTTGGTGAGCAGTTCTTC	CSAELAGPFGEQFF
many	TRBJ1-2	TRBV6-1	.	TGTGCCAGCAGTCTCCCAGCCGGTGGTGGCTACACCTTC	CASSLPAGGGYTF
.	TRBJ1-1	TRBV5-5	.	TGTGCCAGCAGCTTCTGGGGGAACACTGAAGCTTTCTTT	CASSFWGNTEAFF
once	TRBJ2-3	TRBV18	TRBD2	TGTGCCAGCTCACCACGCGATTTAGCGGGAGCCACAGATACGCAGTATTTT	CASSPRDLAGATDTQYF